The clone carrying this T cell receptor beta chain appeared a few times. The antigen remains undetermined. The data were obtained in a study of T-cell memory formation after mild COVID-19. Study conclusions and caveats: Pre-infection memory carried some responding clones, suggesting that cross-reactive memory joined. Later expanders leaned CD4+, whereas clones that contracted between day 15 and 85 were balanced CD4/CD8.

V lost 3 bases, J lost 8 bases, and 10 bases lay in between. The CDR3 runs to 12 residues. TCRdb ran MiXCR on the 5' RACE reads and lists one entry per CDR3 protein. The sample lists almost 250,000 distinct CDR3 sequences, 15% occurring once. What was sequenced was PBMCs or a T cell subset sorted from them (not recorded which). The clonotype was recovered from an adult woman who had mild COVID-19 (a few samples of this study predate the infection). Cell type and time point are not known. V usage is TRBV12-3 or TRBV12-4 and J usage is TRBJ1-2; D call uncertain. CDR3 loop: CASSFFLGGYTF. The CDR3 bases are TGTGCCAGCAGTTTTTTCCTGGGAGGCTACACCTTC.